This T cell receptor (beta chain) was identified in a study of cytomegalovirus exposure and HLA in healthy donors. This CDR3 has 15 amino acids. With V trimmed by 1 base and J by 5 bases, 5 bases remained unmatched. The germline CDR1 and CDR2 sequences are SGHKS and YYEKEE (reference sequence). This clone came up once. The primer mix had 60 Vbeta and 13 Jbeta primers. The table came from immunoSEQ multiplex PCR; TCRdb's copy has only in-frame clones and leaves some out. The sample has roughly 140,000 clones, over 75% seen once. The rearrangement joins TRBV5-5 to TRBJ1-2; TRBD1 matches 10 bases. This sequence originates from a man in his thirties or forties in good health and CMV-seropositive. Sequenced: PBMCs. CDR3 protein: CASSLYPGQGYGYTF. For the CDR3, the DNA is TGTGCCAGCAGCTTGTACCCGGGACAGGGGTATGGCTACACCTTC.